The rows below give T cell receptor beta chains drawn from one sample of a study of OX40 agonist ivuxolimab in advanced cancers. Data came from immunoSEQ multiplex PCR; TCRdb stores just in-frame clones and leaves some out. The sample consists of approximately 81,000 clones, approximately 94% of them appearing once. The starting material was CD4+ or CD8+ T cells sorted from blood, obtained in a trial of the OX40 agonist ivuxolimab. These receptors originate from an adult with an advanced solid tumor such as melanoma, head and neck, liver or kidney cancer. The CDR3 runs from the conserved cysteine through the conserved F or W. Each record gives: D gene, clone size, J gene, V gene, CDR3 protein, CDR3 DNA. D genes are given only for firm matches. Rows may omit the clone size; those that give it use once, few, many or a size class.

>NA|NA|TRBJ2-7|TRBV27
CASSPQLGSYEQYF
TGTGCCAGCAGTCCCCAACTAGGTTCCTACGAGCAGTACTTC
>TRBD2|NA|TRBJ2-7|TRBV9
CASSVSSSGGANEQYF
TGTGCCAGCAGCGTTTCTTCTAGCGGGGGGGCCAACGAGCAGTACTTC
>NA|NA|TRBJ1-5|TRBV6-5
CAEGLGNQPQHF
TGTGCCGAGGGGCTGGGCAATCAGCCCCAGCATTTT
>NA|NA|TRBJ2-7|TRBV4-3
CASSLTLSYEQYF
TGCGCCAGCAGCCTGACACTATCCTACGAGCAGTACTTC
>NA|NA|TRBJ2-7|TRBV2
CASRSTEYEQYF
TGTGCCAGCAGGTCGACAGAATACGAGCAGTACTTC
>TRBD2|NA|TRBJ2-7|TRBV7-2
CASSLAGTSGYYEQYF
TGTGCCAGCAGCTTAGCCGGGACTAGCGGATACTACGAGCAGTACTTC
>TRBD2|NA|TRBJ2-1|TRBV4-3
CASSQDIAGTTSYNEQFF
TGCGCCAGCAGCCAAGACATAGCCGGGACTACCTCCTACAATGAGCAGTTCTTC
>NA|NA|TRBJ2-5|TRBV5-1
CASSSTPQTGRETQYF
TGCGCCAGCAGCTCGACACCCCAGACAGGGAGGGAGACCCAGTACTTC
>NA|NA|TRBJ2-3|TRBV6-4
CASSAGTFGDTQYF
TGTGCCAGCAGTGCTGGGACTTTTGGGGATACGCAGTATTTT
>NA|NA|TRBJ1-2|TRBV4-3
CASSQDPGPKGYTF
TGCGCCAGCAGCCAAGATCCCGGCCCCAAGGGCTACACCTTC
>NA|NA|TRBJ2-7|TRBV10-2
CASSADGGSYEQYF
TGCGCCAGCAGTGCCGATGGTGGGTCCTACGAGCAGTACTTC
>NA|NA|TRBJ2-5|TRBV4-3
CASSQDSRETQYF
TGCGCCAGCAGCCAAGACAGTCGCGAGACCCAGTACTTC
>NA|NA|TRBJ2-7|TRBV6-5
CASSYSRTQGAEQYF
TGTGCCAGCAGTTACTCAAGGACTCAGGGAGCCGAGCAGTACTTC
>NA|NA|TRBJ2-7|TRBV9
CASSVGSGAPDYEQYF
TGTGCCAGCAGCGTGGGATCGGGGGCGCCTGATTACGAGCAGTACTTC
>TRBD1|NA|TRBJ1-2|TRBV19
CASVGQGYGYTF
TGTGCCAGTGTGGGACAGGGCTATGGCTACACCTTC
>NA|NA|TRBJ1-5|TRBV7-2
CASSSLGSLGQPQHF
TGTGCCAGCAGCTCCTTGGGGTCTCTAGGCCAGCCCCAGCATTTT
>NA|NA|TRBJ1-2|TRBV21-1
CASSSPREGGELFGYTF
TGTGCCAGCAGCTCCCCGCGGGAAGGGGGCGAGTTGTTTGGCTACACCTTC
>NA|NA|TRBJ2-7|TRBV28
CASSLGFNYEQYF
TGTGCCAGCAGTTTAGGGTTTAACTACGAGCAGTACTTC
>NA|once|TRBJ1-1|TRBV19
CASSTGGRPEAFF
TGTGCCAGTAGTACGGGAGGGAGGCCCGAAGCTTTCTTT
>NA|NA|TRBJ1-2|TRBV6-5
CASSYEQGYGYTF
TGTGCCAGCAGTTACGAGCAGGGCTATGGCTACACCTTC
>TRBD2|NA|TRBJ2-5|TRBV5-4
CASSSSGGKEYF
TGTGCCAGCAGCTCGAGCGGGGGGAAAGAGTACTTC
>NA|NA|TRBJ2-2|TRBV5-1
CASSLAVADTGELFF
TGCGCCAGCAGCTTGGCAGTAGCCGACACCGGGGAGCTGTTTTTT
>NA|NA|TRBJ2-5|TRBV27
CASSPGNPETQYF
TGTGCCAGCAGCCCCGGGAACCCAGAGACCCAGTACTTC
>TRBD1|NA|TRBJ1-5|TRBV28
CASRPTGAYSNQPQHF
TGTGCCAGCAGACCCACAGGGGCCTATAGCAATCAGCCCCAGCATTTT
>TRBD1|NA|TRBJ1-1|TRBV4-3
CASSQDLRTGALPNTEAFF
TGCGCCAGCAGCCAAGATCTCAGAACAGGGGCCCTCCCGAACACTGAAGCTTTCTTT
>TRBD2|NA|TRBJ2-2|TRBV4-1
CASSQVAGELPPGELFF
TGCGCCAGCAGCCAAGTGGCGGGAGAACTCCCCCCCGGGGAGCTGTTTTTT
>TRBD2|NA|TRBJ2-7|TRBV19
CASSITSGNTYEQYF
TGTGCCAGTAGTATAACTAGCGGAAATACCTACGAGCAGTACTTC
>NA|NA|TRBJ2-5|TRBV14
CASSQDLSFGGLETQYF
TGTGCCAGCAGCCAAGATCTCTCCTTTGGGGGCCTGGAGACCCAGTACTTC
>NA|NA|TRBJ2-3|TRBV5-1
CASSPYRELTDTQYF
TGCGCCAGCAGCCCCTACAGGGAGCTCACAGATACGCAGTATTTT
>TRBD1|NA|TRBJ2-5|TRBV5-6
CASSYLTGPGSQYF
TGTGCCAGCAGCTACCTGACAGGGCCCGGGTCCCAGTACTTC
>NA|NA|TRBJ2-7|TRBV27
CASGRNEQYF
TGTGCCAGTGGTCGGAACGAGCAGTACTTC
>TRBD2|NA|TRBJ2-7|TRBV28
CASSSPSGGAAWEQYF
TGTGCCAGCAGTTCCCCTAGCGGGGGGGCCGCCTGGGAGCAGTACTTC
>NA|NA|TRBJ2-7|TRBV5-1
CASSAYTGKSREQYF
TGCGCCAGCAGCGCGTATACAGGGAAATCGCGAGAGCAGTACTTC
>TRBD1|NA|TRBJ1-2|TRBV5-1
CASSLVRAGGDGYTF
TGCGCCAGCAGCTTGGTCCGCGCAGGGGGCGATGGCTACACCTTC
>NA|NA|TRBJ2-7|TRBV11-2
CASSPPMDYEQYF
TGTGCCAGCAGCCCCCCTATGGATTACGAGCAGTACTTC
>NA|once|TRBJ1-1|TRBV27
CASSLTVNTEAFF
TGTGCCAGCAGTTTAACGGTGAACACTGAAGCTTTCTTT
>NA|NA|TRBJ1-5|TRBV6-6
CASSSWGWDNQPQHF
TGTGCCAGCAGTTCTTGGGGATGGGACAATCAGCCCCAGCATTTT
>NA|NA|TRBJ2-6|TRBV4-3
CASSYQGPYSGANVLTF
TGCGCCAGCAGCTACCAGGGACCCTACTCTGGGGCCAACGTCCTGACTTTC
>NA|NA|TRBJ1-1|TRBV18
CASLTTGQRNTEAFF
TGTGCCAGCCTCACAACCGGACAGCGGAACACTGAAGCTTTCTTT
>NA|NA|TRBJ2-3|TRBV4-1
CASFRTTGPDTQYF
TGCGCCAGCTTTAGGACGACGGGCCCAGATACGCAGTATTTT
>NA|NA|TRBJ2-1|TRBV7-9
CASSPLLWDNEQFF
TGTGCCAGCAGCCCTCTTCTATGGGACAATGAGCAGTTCTTC
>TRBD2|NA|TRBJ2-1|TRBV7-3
CASREGTSRDEQFF
TGTGCCAGCAGGGAAGGGACTAGCCGCGATGAGCAGTTCTTC
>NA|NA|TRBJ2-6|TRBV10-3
CATQDPAGANVLTF
TGTGCCACCCAAGACCCAGCTGGGGCCAACGTCCTGACTTTC
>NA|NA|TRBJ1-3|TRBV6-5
CATHEGNTIYF
TGTGCCACCCACGAGGGAAACACCATATATTTT
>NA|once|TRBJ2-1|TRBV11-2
CASSLLSMASVSSYNEQFF
TGTGCCAGCAGCTTACTATCGATGGCTAGCGTCAGCTCCTACAATGAGCAGTTCTTC
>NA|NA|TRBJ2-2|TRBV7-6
CASSLEVLNTGELFF
TGTGCCAGCAGCTTAGAGGTTCTTAACACCGGGGAGCTGTTTTTT
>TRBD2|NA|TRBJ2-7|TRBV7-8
CASGPSGRAFEQYF
TGTGCCAGCGGGCCGAGCGGGAGGGCGTTTGAGCAGTACTTC
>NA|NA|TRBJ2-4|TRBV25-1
CASSVGWGIQYF
TGTGCCAGCAGCGTCGGGTGGGGAATCCAGTACTTC
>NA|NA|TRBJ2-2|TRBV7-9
CASSPPRGRTGELFF
TGTGCCAGCAGCCCACCCCGGGGGAGGACCGGGGAGCTGTTTTTT
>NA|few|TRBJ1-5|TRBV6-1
CASSQADSYSRSNQPQHF
TGTGCCAGCAGTCAAGCAGACAGCTACAGTAGGAGCAATCAGCCCCAGCATTTT
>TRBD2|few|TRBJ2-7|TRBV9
CASSVEGTMSYEQYF
TGTGCCAGCAGCGTAGAAGGGACTATGTCCTACGAGCAGTACTTC
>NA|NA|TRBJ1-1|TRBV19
CASSVELATEAFF
TGTGCCAGTAGTGTGGAGTTGGCCACTGAAGCTTTCTTT
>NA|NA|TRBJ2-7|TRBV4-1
CASSPFGGDEQYF
TGCGCCAGCAGCCCATTTGGAGGGGACGAGCAGTACTTC
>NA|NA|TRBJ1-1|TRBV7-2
CASSSRYTEAFF
TGTGCCAGCAGCTCCCGCTACACTGAAGCTTTCTTT
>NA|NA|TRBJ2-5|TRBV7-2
CASSPEPGDWETQYF
TGTGCCAGCAGCCCAGAACCCGGGGACTGGGAGACCCAGTACTTC